This TCR beta chain emerged from a study of blood T cell repertoires in COVID-19. Looking at the study overall: There were acute and convalescent COVID-19 samples, and they came from the United States, Italy and Spain.

Original methodology: The authors estimated nucleated cell counts from reference gene primer amplification. The protocol was immunoSEQ multiplex PCR, while the TCRdb copy is restricted to in-frame clones and leaves out a portion. V and J calls plus clone size are reproduced from that table; the DNA served to infer D and trimming. The table includes about 160,000 clones, under 80% detected once. The CDR3 sequence is 16 residues long. Trimming took off 6 bases at V and 3 bases at J, with 21 bases between the two ends. Germline CDR1 reads MNHNY; CDR2 reads SVGAGI (reference sequence). This chain connects TRBV6-6 to TRBJ2-7; the D gene is possibly TRBD2 (5 bases). The sequencing input was peripheral blood. The clonotype comes from a man aged 70 or older with acute or convalescent COVID-19. Written as DNA, the CDR3 is TGTGCCAGCAGAAATACAGAGAGGAGGACGAACTACGAGCAGTACTTC. Translation: CASRNTERRTNYEQYF.